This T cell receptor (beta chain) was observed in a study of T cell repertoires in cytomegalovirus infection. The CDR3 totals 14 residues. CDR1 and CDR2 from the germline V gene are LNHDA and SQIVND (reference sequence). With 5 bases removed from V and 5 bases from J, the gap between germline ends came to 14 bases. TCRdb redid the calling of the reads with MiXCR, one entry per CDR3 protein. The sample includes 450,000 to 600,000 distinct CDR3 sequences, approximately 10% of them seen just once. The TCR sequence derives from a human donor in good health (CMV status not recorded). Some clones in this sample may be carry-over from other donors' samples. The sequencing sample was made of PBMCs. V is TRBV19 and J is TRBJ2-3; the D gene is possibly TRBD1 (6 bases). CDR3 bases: TGTGCCAGTAGTGCTCAGGGGACCAAAGATACGCAGTATTTT. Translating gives CASSAQGTKDTQYF.